The text below deals with one T cell receptor (beta chain). This CDR3 has 13 amino acids. V shed 4 bases and J 4 bases; nucleotides not matched to a gene: 3. Germline lookup yields CDR1 SGHRS and CDR2 YFSETQ. TCRdb's table, derived via immunoSEQ multiplex PCR, lists solely in-frame clones and lacks some. The sample records 55,000 to 60,000 clones, 93% being singletons. This sample is drawn from a study of technical replicates of blood from several donors. The V and J genes are TRBV5-1 and TRBJ2-5; 8 nucleotides match TRBD2. The clonotype was recovered from a human donor in good health. Some clones in this sample may be carry-over from other donors' samples. The source material was PBMCs. Here the CDR3 reads CASSNAGGETQYF. CDR3 bases: TGCGCCAGCAGCAACGCGGGAGGAGAGACCCAGTACTTC.